One and the same sample provided the 14 T cell receptor beta chains below, sequenced in a study of blood T cells in healthy people across ages. The authors ran a second PCR of roughly 7 to 11 cycles using a sample-barcoded 5' primer and a J-beta primer mix. Each CDR3 protein is one row after TCRdb ran MiXCR on the 5' RACE reads. Among fewer than 1.5 million distinct CDR3 sequences listed, 42% were seen once. Sequencing was done on a sample of blood. These receptors were taken from a woman aged 18-29 years in good health.

This clonotype has only a few counts. The chain links TRBV20-1 to TRBJ2-2; D is uncertain. Germline V gives CDR1 DFQATT, CDR2 SNEGSKA (reference sequence). CDR3 size: 13 residues. The ends were cut back, 3 bases at V and 4 bases at J, with 9 bases in the middle. Here the CDR3 reads CSARITATGELFF. DNA of the CDR3: TGCAGTGCTAGGATCACAGCCACCGGGGAGCTGTTTTTT.

This sequence joins TRBV10-2 and TRBJ2-1; possible D gene TRBD2, 5 bases. Germline CDR1 is WSHSY and CDR2 is SAAADI. This CDR3 is built from 14 residues. Trimming pared 4 bases from V and 8 bases from J, leaving 15 bases between. The CDR3 coding sequence is TGCGCCAGCAGTGTTTACGAGGGTTGGGATGAGCAGTTCTTC. Translation gives CASSVYEGWDEQFF.

As concerns this clonotype: This may be a read error, as it is one base from a much larger clone. The chain has TRBV29-1 and TRBJ2-5; D may be TRBD1 or TRBD2 (5 bases each). The length of the CDR3 is 10 residues. Trimming pared 4 bases from V and 11 bases from J, leaving 11 bases between. In germline, CDR1 is SQVTM, CDR2 ANQGSEA. CDR3 DNA: TGCAGCGTTGGGGGGTACGGGCAGTACTTC. It encodes CSVGGYGQYF.

This clonotype was seen only a few times. The chain links TRBV7-2 to TRBJ2-3, with 9 nucleotides matching TRBD2. The germline V gene encodes CDR1 SGHTA and CDR2 FQGNSA. The CDR3 consists of 15 residues. Unmatched junction bases numbered 7, after V lost 4 bases and J lost 5 bases. The CDR3 sequence: CASSSWAGGGDTQYF. The CDR3 DNA reads TGTGCCAGCAGCTCGTGGGCGGGAGGGGGAGATACGCAGTATTTT.

This clonotype was found a few times. The chain has TRBV29-1 and TRBJ1-1; maybe TRBD1 (6 bases). The germline V gene has CDR1 SQVTM and CDR2 ANQGSEA. V shed 7 bases and J shed 1 base, with 13 bases lying between them. This CDR3 spans 13 amino acids. The CDR3 DNA reads TGCAGCGGGAGGGGGTCTTGGAACACTGAAGCTTTCTTT. This translates into CSGRGSWNTEAFF.

The rearrangement uses TRBV28 and TRBJ2-3, with D unclear. Looked up from germline, CDR1 is MDHEN and CDR2 is SYDVKM. The CDR3 covers 15 residues. The V gene lost 1 base and the J gene lost 8 bases, with 16 bases spanning the gap. CDR3 DNA: TGTGCCAGCAGTTTATCGGTCCCACGGGTGGGTACGCAGTATTTT. Translated: CASSLSVPRVGTQYF.

The chain joins TRBV6-2 or TRBV6-3 to TRBJ2-1, with TRBD2 matching 9 bases. Germline V gene sequence: CDR1 MNHEY, CDR2 SVGEGT. The CDR3 has 14 residues. The junction had 4 bases not matched to a gene; V was cut back by 2 bases and J by 8 bases. The CDR3 is CASSYRGGRDEQFF. In nucleotides, the CDR3 is TGTGCCAGCAGTTACAGGGGCGGGAGGGATGAGCAGTTCTTC.

This clonotype has just a few counts. The chain uses TRBV10-3 and TRBJ2-1, with 8 bases matching TRBD2. The germline gives CDR1 ENHRY, CDR2 SYGVKD. Unmatched junction bases numbered 8, after V lost 11 bases and J lost 5 bases. The CDR3 loop spans 13 amino acids. The DNA for the CDR3 is TGTGCCGGGCAGACTAGCGCCAACAATGAGCAGTTCTTC. This encodes CAGQTSANNEQFF.

This clonotype was seen more than once but under ten times. The genes are TRBV27 and TRBJ2-5; possible D gene TRBD2, 5 bases. Gene TRBJ2-7 matches the end of the DNA better, so the J call may be wrong. The germline V gene has CDR1 MNHEY and CDR2 SMNVEV (reference sequence). This CDR3 has 13 amino acids. In DNA form, the CDR3 reads TGTGCCAGCAGTAACGGACGGGAATACGAGCAGTACTTC. This gives the protein CASSNGREYEQYF.

This clonotype was observed a handful of times. The gene calls are TRBV2 and TRBJ2-3, with D unresolved. Germline V gene data show CDR1 as SNHLY and CDR2 as FYNNEI. The CDR3 totals 14 residues. Trimming removed 7 bases at V and 0 bases at J, with 11 bases between. The CDR3 loop reads CASTRARSTDTQYF. Here the CDR3 DNA reads TGTGCCAGCACGCGCGCGCGTAGCACAGATACGCAGTATTTT. The whole variable domain, filled in from reference TRBV2 and TRBJ2-3, reads EPEVTQTPSHQVTQMGQEVILRCVPISNHLYFYWYRQILGQKVEFLVSFYNNEISEKSEIFDDQFSVERPDGSNFTLKIRSTKLEDSAMYFCASTRARSTDTQYFGPGTRLTVL.

This clonotype was detected once. This chain uses TRBV27 with TRBJ1-4; 7 bases agree with TRBD1. The CDR3 loop spans 13 amino acids. Trimming cost V 3 bases and J 10 bases; bases outside gene matches: 5. Germline CDR1 reads MNHEY; CDR2 reads SMNVEV (reference sequence). CDR3 nucleotides: TGTGCCAGCAGTTTCGCAGGGGGTGGAAAACTGTTTTTT. Protein product: CASSFAGGGKLFF.

The genes are TRBV20-1 and TRBJ2-1; TRBD2 might be the D (5 bases). The CDR3 extends over 17 amino acids. CDR1 and CDR2 (germline): DFQATT, SNEGSKA (reference sequence). The V end lost 6 bases, the J end lost 0 bases, and 21 bases lay between the germline ends. CDR3 sequence reads: CSAPLRISESSYNEQFF. The CDR3 DNA reads TGCAGTGCCCCACTTCGGATTAGCGAAAGCTCCTACAATGAGCAGTTCTTC.

The chain links TRBV10-3 to TRBJ2-3; D call uncertain. The CDR3 contains 15 residues. CDR1 and CDR2 (germline): ENHRY, SYGVKD. V lost 4 bases and J lost 2, with 13 bases in between. DNA of the CDR3: TGTGCCATCAGTGTGGCAGAGTATAACACAGATACGCAGTATTTT. Translation gives CAISVAEYNTDTQYF.

This clonotype was recorded a few times. This sequence joins TRBV28 and TRBJ1-1; 8 bases are shared with TRBD1. Losses at the gene ends were 6 bases for V and 2 bases for J; bases not matched to a gene: 8. Germline CDR1 and CDR2: MDHEN and SYDVKM. The CDR3 is 15 amino acids. Written as DNA, the CDR3 is TGTGCCAGCAGGTACACCGGGACAGGCAACACTGAAGCTTTCTTT. Translation gives CASRYTGTGNTEAFF.